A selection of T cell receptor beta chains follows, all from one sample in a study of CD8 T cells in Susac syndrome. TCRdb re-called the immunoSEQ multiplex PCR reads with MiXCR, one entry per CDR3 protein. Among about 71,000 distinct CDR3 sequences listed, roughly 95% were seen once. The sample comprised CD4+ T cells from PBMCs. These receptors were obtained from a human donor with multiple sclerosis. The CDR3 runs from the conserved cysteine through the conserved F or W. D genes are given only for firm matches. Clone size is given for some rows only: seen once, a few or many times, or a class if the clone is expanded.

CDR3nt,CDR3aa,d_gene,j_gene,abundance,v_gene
TGTGCCAGCATCCCCTCCGCGGCCACTGAAGCTTTCTTT,CASIPSAATEAFF,NA,TRBJ1-1,NA,TRBV12-3/TRBV12-4
TGTGCCAGCAGAGACAGGGGGGATTCACCCCTCCACTTT,CASRDRGDSPLHF,TRBD1,TRBJ1-6,NA,TRBV7-2
TGTGCCAGCAGTTTACTTCCCCAAGGCTACACCTTC,CASSLLPQGYTF,NA,TRBJ1-2,once,TRBV12-3/TRBV12-4
TGTGCCAGCAGCCGACAGGGTGACACTGAAGCTTTCTTT,CASSRQGDTEAFF,TRBD1,TRBJ1-1,few,TRBV3-1
TGTGCCAGCAGCTTACGTAGCGGGGGGGCGGTTGAGCAGTTCTTC,CASSLRSGGAVEQFF,TRBD2,TRBJ2-1,NA,TRBV11-1
TGTGCCAGCACCAAGGTGGGCAGGCTACTAGGCGAGCAGTACTTC,CASTKVGRLLGEQYF,NA,TRBJ2-7,NA,TRBV28
TGCAGTGCTAAAGACCAAGGGCGGTTCCAAGAGACCCAGTACTTC,CSAKDQGRFQETQYF,NA,TRBJ2-5,NA,TRBV20-1
TGTGCCAGCAGTTACGGACAGGGGGCGTATGGCTACACCTTC,CASSYGQGAYGYTF,TRBD1,TRBJ1-2,NA,TRBV6-5
TGCGCCAGCAGCTTGGAGGGACAGGGCACTGAGCAGTTCTTC,CASSLEGQGTEQFF,TRBD1,TRBJ2-1,once,TRBV5-1
TGTGCCAGTAGTATGATGGGACAGGGGGCGAGTGGCTACACCTTC,CASSMMGQGASGYTF,TRBD1,TRBJ1-2,NA,TRBV19
TGTGCCAGCGCCGGGGGGACAGGGTTCAATCAGCCCCAGCATTTT,CASAGGTGFNQPQHF,TRBD1,TRBJ1-5,NA,TRBV2
TGTGCCAGCAGCCCCACGGGTAAAAAATTGGGAGGGAAACCTGAAGTTTTCTTT,CASSPTGKKLGGKPEVFF,NA,TRBJ1-1,once,TRBV7-3
TGTGCCAGCAGCTTAGGAGCACGGAACAACTATGGCTACACCTTC,CASSLGARNNYGYTF,NA,TRBJ1-2,NA,TRBV7-2
TGCAGTGCAGCGGCGGGACAGGGGAGTTTTCAGCATTTT,CSAAAGQGSFQHF,TRBD1,TRBJ1-5,NA,TRBV20-1
TGTGCCAGCAGCCATAGAGTAGCGCTAGATACGCAGTATTTT,CASSHRVALDTQYF,NA,TRBJ2-3,NA,TRBV3-1
TGCAGTGCTGGGGACTGGGACGAAAAACTGTTTTTT,CSAGDWDEKLFF,NA,TRBJ1-4,NA,TRBV20-1
TGCAGTGCTAGAGAAGGATCCATTACCCTCGGAGAAGCTTTCTTT,CSAREGSITLGEAFF,NA,TRBJ1-1,NA,TRBV20-1
TGTGCCAGCAGCTCCCTATCCTACGAGCAGTACTTC,CASSSLSYEQYF,NA,TRBJ2-7,NA,TRBV11-3
TGCAGCGTCCCCGGGACGGCTAACTATGGCTACACCTTC,CSVPGTANYGYTF,NA,TRBJ1-2,NA,TRBV29-1
TGCAGTGCCACGCGGGCGGGACCCTACAATGAGCAGTTCTTC,CSATRAGPYNEQFF,NA,TRBJ2-1,NA,TRBV20-1
TGTGCCAGCAGCACGGGACAGGGGCTGGCGAACACCATATATTTT,CASSTGQGLANTIYF,TRBD1,TRBJ1-3,NA,TRBV7-2
TGTGCCAGCAGCTTCGACAGGAGCAACTCCTACGAGCAGTACTTC,CASSFDRSNSYEQYF,NA,TRBJ2-7,NA,TRBV7-2
TGTGCCAGCAGCTTAGTGAGGGGAACCGCAGATACGCAGTATTTT,CASSLVRGTADTQYF,NA,TRBJ2-3,NA,TRBV11-2
TGTGCCAGCAGCCTAGAACACAGGACAGGGGGAACCTCCCGCCTGGGTCTTAAGTCACCCCTCCACTTT,CASSLEHRTGGTSRLGLKSPLHF,TRBD1,TRBJ1-6,NA,TRBV11-2
TGTGCCAGCAGCCTCGACAGGGGACCCTACGAGCAGTACTTC,CASSLDRGPYEQYF,TRBD1,TRBJ2-7,NA,TRBV7-2
TGTGCCAGCAGGCCATTGGGCCTCTATGGCTACACCTTC,CASRPLGLYGYTF,NA,TRBJ1-2,NA,TRBV6-5
TGTGCCAGCAGCTTGTATGGGACAGAAGAGACCCAGTACTTC,CASSLYGTEETQYF,TRBD1,TRBJ2-5,NA,TRBV5-4
TGCGCCAGCAGCTTGGGACAGCCTCCCACCTACGAGCAGTACTTC,CASSLGQPPTYEQYF,NA,TRBJ2-7,NA,TRBV5-1
TGTGCCAGCAGCTTGGTGGATGAGCAGTTCTTC,CASSLVDEQFF,NA,TRBJ2-1,NA,TRBV5-6
TGTGCCAGTAGACGGACAGGAAACAATCAGCCCCAGCATTTT,CASRRTGNNQPQHF,TRBD1,TRBJ1-5,NA,TRBV19
TGCAGTGCTAGAGATACGCCGGTGACTTTCTTT,CSARDTPVTFF,NA,TRBJ1-1,NA,TRBV20-1
TGCAGCTTCGAGGGCGAGACCCAGTACTTC,CSFEGETQYF,NA,TRBJ2-5,NA,TRBV29-1
TGTGCCAGCAGTATGGGTTACGGCTCTGGGGCCAACGTCCTGACTTTC,CASSMGYGSGANVLTF,NA,TRBJ2-6,NA,TRBV7-3
TGTGCCAGCAGGCGGGACAGTACCTTGAACACTGAAGCTTTCTTT,CASRRDSTLNTEAFF,TRBD1,TRBJ1-1,NA,TRBV6-6
TGTGCCAGCAGTCGACAGGAGAACACTGAAGCTTTCTTT,CASSRQENTEAFF,NA,TRBJ1-1,NA,TRBV6-6
TGTGCCAGCAGCCAAGGGACAGGGGAGAGAGCTTTCTTT,CASSQGTGERAFF,TRBD1,TRBJ1-1,once,TRBV3-1
TGTGCCACCGGGAGGGGTTTCAGCGAAGAGACCCAGTACTTC,CATGRGFSEETQYF,TRBD2,TRBJ2-5,NA,TRBV15
TGTGCCAGCGAGGGACAGGGAAATTCACCCCTCCACTTT,CASEGQGNSPLHF,TRBD1,TRBJ1-6,NA,TRBV2
TGTGCCAGCAGACCCCCTTTGGGGGGGCAAGAGACCCAGTACTTC,CASRPPLGGQETQYF,TRBD2,TRBJ2-5,NA,TRBV12-3/TRBV12-4
TGTGCCAGCAGTTCATCCTCCCCCGTGCCATATGGCTACACCTTC,CASSSSSPVPYGYTF,NA,TRBJ1-2,NA,TRBV28